Sequencing of this T cell receptor (beta chain) was carried out in a study of shared clonotypes between healthy human individuals. Repertoires were generated with immunoSEQ multiplex PCR, while TCRdb's copy carries only in-frame clones and drops some. The sample records more than 500,000 clones, roughly 96% being singletons. Per the germline V gene, CDR1 is SGHRS and CDR2 is YFSETQ. Losses at the gene ends were 3 bases for V and 9 bases for J; bases not matched to a gene: 12. The CDR3 sequence is 17 residues long. Naive CD8 cells lacked CD45RO and underwent positive selection for CCR7, leaving out terminally differentiated effector memory CD45RA+ cells.

This sequence joins TRBV5-1 and TRBJ2-1, with TRBD2 identical over 13 bases. The sequenced material came from naive CD8+ T cells sorted from blood. The sequence came from a woman in her thirties in good health. The CDR3 nucleotides read TGCGCCAGCAGCTCCTGGACTAGCGGGAGCGCGGCTACTGAGCAGTTCTTC. Its protein product is CASSSWTSGSAATEQFF.